This entry features one TCR beta chain sequence. These data come from a study of blood T cell repertoires in COVID-19. Study in general: Sites in the United States, Italy and Spain provided acute and convalescent COVID-19 samples. Sources were T cells, B-cell-depleted T cells, or PBMCs; the material itself was cDNA or gDNA.

The germline V gene encodes CDR1 KGHSH and CDR2 LQKENI. The germline V and J ends were trimmed by 4 bases and 5 bases, with 11 bases remaining between them. This CDR3 has 14 residues. Per the original methods: From reference gene primer amplification, estimates of nucleated cell counts were derived. The protocol was immunoSEQ multiplex PCR, while the TCRdb copy is restricted to in-frame clones and leaves out a portion. D and trimming come from the DNA, and the V and J calls and clone size come from that table. The data contain some 280,000 clones, around 81% of them singletons. V gene TRBV18 combines with J gene TRBJ1-4; D unresolved. This receptor was identified in a woman in her 50s with active or convalescent COVID-19. Sequencing input: peripheral blood. The CDR3 spells CASSLTVKNEKLFF. The CDR3 region has the DNA TGTGCCAGCTCACTTACAGTGAAGAATGAAAAACTGTTTTTT.